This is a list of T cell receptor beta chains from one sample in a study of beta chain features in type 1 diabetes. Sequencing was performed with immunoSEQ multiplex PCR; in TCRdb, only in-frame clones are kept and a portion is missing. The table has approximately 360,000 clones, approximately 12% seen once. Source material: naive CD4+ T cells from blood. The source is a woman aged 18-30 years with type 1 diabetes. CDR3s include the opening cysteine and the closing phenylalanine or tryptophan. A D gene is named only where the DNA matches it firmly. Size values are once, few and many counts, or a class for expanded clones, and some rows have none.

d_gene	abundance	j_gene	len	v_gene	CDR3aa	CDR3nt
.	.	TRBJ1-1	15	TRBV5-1	CASSLVPTGRAEAFF	TGCGCCAGCAGCTTGGTGCCTACAGGACGTGCTGAAGCTTTCTTT
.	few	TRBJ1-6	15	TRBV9	CASSPQSGGSSPLHF	TGTGCCAGCAGCCCTCAATCCGGGGGTAGCTCACCCCTCCACTTT
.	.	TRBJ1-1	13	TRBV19	CASSIDRLQGAFF	TGTGCCAGTAGTATAGATCGTCTACAGGGAGCTTTCTTT
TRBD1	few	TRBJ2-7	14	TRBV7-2	CASTQPGGEREQYF	TGTGCCAGCACCCAGCCAGGGGGAGAACGGGAGCAGTACTTC
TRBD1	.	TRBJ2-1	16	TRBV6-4	CASSNLPGTVYNEQFF	TGTGCCAGCAGTAACCTTCCCGGGACAGTTTACAATGAGCAGTTCTTC
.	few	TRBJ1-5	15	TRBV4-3	CASSQEGRGGQPQHF	TGCGCCAGCAGCCAAGAGGGCAGGGGCGGGCAGCCCCAGCATTTT
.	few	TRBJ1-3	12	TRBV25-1	CASRSSGNTIYF	TGTGCCAGCAGGAGCTCTGGAAACACCATATATTTT
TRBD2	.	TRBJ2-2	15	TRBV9	CASSGGLAYTGELFF	TGTGCCAGCAGCGGGGGACTAGCGTACACCGGGGAGCTGTTTTTT
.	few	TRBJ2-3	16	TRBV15	CATSSGAGSSTDTQYF	TGTGCCACCAGCAGTGGTGCGGGGTCCAGCACAGATACGCAGTATTTT
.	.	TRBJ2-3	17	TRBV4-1	CASSQGGPAGPSDTQYF	TGCGCCAGCAGCCAAGGGGGTCCTGCGGGGCCATCAGATACGCAGTATTTT
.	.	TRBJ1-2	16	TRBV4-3	CASSQDLIPQGSGYTF	TGCGCCAGCAGCCAAGATTTAATCCCGCAGGGAAGTGGCTACACCTTC
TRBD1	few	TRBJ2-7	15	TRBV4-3	CASSQLGQGAGEQYF	TGCGCCAGCAGCCAACTGGGACAGGGGGCTGGCGAGCAGTACTTC
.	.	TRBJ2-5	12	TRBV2	CASTGVEKTQYF	TGTGCCAGCACAGGGGTCGAGAAGACCCAGTACTTC
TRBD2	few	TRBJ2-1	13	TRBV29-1	CSVVTSGVNEQFF	TGCAGCGTTGTTACTAGCGGGGTGAATGAGCAGTTCTTC
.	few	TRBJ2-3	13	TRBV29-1	CSVWASGTDTQYF	TGCAGCGTTTGGGCTAGCGGCACAGATACGCAGTATTTT
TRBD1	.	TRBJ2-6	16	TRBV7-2	CASRGQVRLMANVLTF	TGTGCCAGCAGGGGACAGGTTCGTCTGATGGCCAACGTCCTGACTTTC
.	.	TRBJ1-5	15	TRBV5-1	CASSLDGGSNQPQHF	TGCGCCAGCAGCTTGGACGGAGGAAGCAATCAGCCCCAGCATTTT
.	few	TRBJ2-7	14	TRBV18	CASSPGGTSYEQYF	TGTGCCAGCTCACCAGGCGGGACTTCCTACGAGCAGTACTTC
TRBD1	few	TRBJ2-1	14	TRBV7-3	CASSSARTGREQFF	TGTGCCAGCAGCTCCGCTCGGACAGGGAGGGAGCAGTTCTTC
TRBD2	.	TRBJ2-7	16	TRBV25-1	CASSDPAGGLSYEQYF	TGTGCCAGCAGTGACCCAGCGGGAGGGCTCTCCTACGAGCAGTACTTC
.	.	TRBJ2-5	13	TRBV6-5	CASSAGGRETQYF	TGTGCCAGCAGTGCCGGTGGGAGAGAGACCCAGTACTTC
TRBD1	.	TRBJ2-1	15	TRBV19	CASSGTDRSYNEQFF	TGTGCCAGCTCCGGGACAGACCGCTCCTACAATGAGCAGTTCTTC
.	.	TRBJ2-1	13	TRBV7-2	CASSLNSVNEQFF	TGTGCCAGCAGCCTTAATAGCGTTAATGAGCAGTTCTTC
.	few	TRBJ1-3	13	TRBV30	CARRGQGRNTIYF	TGTGCCCGGCGGGGGCAGGGGCGTAACACCATATATTTT
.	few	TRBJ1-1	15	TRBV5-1	CASSLALRENTEAFF	TGCGCCAGCAGCTTGGCTCTCAGGGAGAACACTGAAGCTTTCTTT
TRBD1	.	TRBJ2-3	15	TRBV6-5	CASRLQGIGTDTQYF	TGTGCCAGCAGGCTACAGGGGATTGGCACAGATACGCAGTATTTT
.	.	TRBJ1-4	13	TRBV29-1	CSVPGLSNEKLFF	TGCAGCGTTCCAGGGCTCAGTAATGAAAAACTGTTTTTT
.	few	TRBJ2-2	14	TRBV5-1	CASNNGGLAGELFF	TGCGCCAGCAACAACGGGGGATTGGCCGGGGAGCTGTTTTTT
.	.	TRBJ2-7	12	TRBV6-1	CASSESDYGQYF	TGTGCCAGCAGTGAATCCGATTACGGGCAGTACTTC
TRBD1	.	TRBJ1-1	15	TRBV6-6	CASSWGDRGKSEAFF	TGTGCCAGCAGTTGGGGGGACAGGGGGAAGTCTGAAGCTTTCTTT
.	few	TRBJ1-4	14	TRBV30	CAWSVPLGKEKLFF	TGTGCCTGGAGTGTACCCCTCGGGAAGGAAAAACTGTTTTTT
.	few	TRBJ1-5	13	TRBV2	CASSEWANQPQHF	TGTGCCAGCAGTGAATGGGCTAATCAGCCCCAGCATTTT
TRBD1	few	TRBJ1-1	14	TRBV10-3	CATGGQVKNTEAFF	TGTGCCACTGGGGGACAGGTAAAGAACACTGAAGCTTTCTTT
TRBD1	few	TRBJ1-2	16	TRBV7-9	CASSLGDRTQNYGYTF	TGTGCCAGCAGCTTAGGGGACAGGACCCAGAACTATGGCTACACCTTC
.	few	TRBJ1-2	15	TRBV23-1	CASSQRGGGAEGYTF	TGCGCCAGCAGTCAAAGGGGCGGAGGGGCGGAGGGCTACACCTTC
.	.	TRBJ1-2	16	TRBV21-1	CASSSRDRSLLRGYTF	TGTGCCAGCAGCTCCCGGGACAGGTCCCTCCTGCGCGGCTACACCTTC
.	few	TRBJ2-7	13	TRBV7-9	CASSLARVREQYF	TGTGCCAGCAGCTTAGCGAGGGTAAGGGAGCAGTACTTC
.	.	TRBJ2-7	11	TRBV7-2	CASSLRDTVYF	TGTGCCAGCAGCTTAAGGGACACGGTGTACTTC
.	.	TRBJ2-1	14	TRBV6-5	CASSPYVAYNEQFF	TGTGCCAGCAGCCCCTACGTGGCCTACAATGAGCAGTTCTTC
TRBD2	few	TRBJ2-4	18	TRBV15	CATSSATSGVLAKNIQYF	TGTGCCACCAGCAGCGCGACTAGCGGGGTTCTAGCCAAAAACATTCAGTACTTC
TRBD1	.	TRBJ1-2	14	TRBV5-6	CASSLYRGRNGYTF	TGTGCCAGCAGCTTGTACAGGGGCAGAAATGGCTACACCTTC
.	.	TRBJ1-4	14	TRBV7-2	CASSLVRHSEKLFF	TGTGCCAGCAGCCTAGTGAGACATTCAGAAAAACTGTTTTTT
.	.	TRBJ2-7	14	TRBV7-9	CASSFQEESYEQYF	TGTGCCAGCAGCTTTCAGGAGGAATCCTACGAGCAGTACTTC
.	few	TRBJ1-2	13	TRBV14	CASSSRRRDGYTF	TGTGCCAGCAGCTCAAGGCGGAGGGATGGCTACACCTTC
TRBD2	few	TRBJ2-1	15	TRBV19	CASSIPGLAYNEQFF	TGTGCCAGTAGTATACCGGGACTAGCCTACAATGAGCAGTTCTTC
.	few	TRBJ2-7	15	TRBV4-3	CASSPEVPGGHEQYF	TGCGCCAGCAGCCCCGAGGTTCCTGGGGGCCACGAGCAGTACTTC
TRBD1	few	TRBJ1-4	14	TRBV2	CASSPGTGGEKLFF	TGTGCCAGCAGTCCCGGGACAGGGGGCGAAAAACTGTTTTTT
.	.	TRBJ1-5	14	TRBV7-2	CASSPGTSPQPQHF	TGTGCCAGCAGCCCAGGTACCAGTCCCCAGCCCCAGCATTTT